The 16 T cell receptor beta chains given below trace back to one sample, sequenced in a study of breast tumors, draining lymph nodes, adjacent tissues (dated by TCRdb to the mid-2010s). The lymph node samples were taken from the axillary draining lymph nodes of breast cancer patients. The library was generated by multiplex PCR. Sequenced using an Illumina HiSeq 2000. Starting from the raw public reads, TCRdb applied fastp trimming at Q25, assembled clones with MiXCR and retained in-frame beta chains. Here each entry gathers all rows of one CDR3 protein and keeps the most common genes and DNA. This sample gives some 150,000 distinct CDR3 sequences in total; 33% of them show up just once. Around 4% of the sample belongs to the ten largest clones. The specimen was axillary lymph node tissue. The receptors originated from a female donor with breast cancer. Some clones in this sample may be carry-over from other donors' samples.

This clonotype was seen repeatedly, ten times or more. CDR3 protein: CASSQDMGARGNQPQHF. The CDR3 region has the DNA TGCGCCAGCAGCCAAGATATGGGGGCGCGGGGCAATCAGCCCCAGCATTTT. The chain joins TRBV4-1 to TRBJ1-5; maybe TRBD1 (6 bases). V was shortened by 0 bases and J by 2 bases, with 14 bases between the two germline ends. CDR1 and CDR2 from the germline V gene are MGHRA and YSYEKL. CDR3 length: 17 residues.

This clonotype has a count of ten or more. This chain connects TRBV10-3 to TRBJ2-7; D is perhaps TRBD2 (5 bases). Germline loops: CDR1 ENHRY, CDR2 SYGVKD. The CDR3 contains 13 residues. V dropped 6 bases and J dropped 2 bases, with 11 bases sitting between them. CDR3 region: CAIRGLLAYEQYF. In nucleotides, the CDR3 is TGTGCCATCAGAGGACTCCTCGCCTACGAGCAGTACTTC.

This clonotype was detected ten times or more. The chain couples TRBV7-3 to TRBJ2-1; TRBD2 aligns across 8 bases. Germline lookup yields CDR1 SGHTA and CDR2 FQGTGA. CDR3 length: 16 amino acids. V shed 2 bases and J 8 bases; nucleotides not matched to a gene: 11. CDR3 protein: CASSLHGGESYDEQFF. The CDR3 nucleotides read TGTGCCAGCAGCTTACACGGGGGGGAGAGTTACGATGAGCAGTTCTTC.

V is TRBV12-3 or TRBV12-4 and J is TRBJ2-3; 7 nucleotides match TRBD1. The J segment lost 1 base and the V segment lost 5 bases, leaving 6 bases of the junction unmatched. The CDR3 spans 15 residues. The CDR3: CASSQRGLGTDTQYF. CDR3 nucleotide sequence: TGTGCCAGCAGTCAGAGGGGGCTCGGCACAGATACGCAGTATTTT.

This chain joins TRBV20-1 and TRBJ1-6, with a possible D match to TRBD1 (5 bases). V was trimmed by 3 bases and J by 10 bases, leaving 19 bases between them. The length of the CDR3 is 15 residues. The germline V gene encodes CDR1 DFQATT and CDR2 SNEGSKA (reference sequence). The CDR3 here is CSARDSGQTSSPLHF. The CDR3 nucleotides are TGCAGTGCTAGGGACTCGGGGCAGACCTCCTCACCCCTCCACTTT.

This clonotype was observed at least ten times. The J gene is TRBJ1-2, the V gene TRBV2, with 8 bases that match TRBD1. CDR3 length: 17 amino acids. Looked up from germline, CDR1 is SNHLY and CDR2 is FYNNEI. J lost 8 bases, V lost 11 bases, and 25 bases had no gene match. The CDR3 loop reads CAVLEGDRTLTGGGYTF. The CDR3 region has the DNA TGTGCCGTTCTGGAAGGGGACAGGACACTCACGGGGGGGGGCTACACCTTC.

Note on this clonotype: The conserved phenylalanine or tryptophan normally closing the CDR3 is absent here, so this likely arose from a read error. The CDR3 bases are TGTGCCAGCAGTAGCGGGGGGTGGGGGGCCCAGTACTCC. The encoded protein is CASSSGGWGAQYS. The V call is TRBV9, the J call TRBJ2-5; 10 positions match TRBD2. CDR3 length: 13 residues. Germline CDR1 reads SGDLS; CDR2 reads YYNGEE. Trimming at V came to 5 bases and at J to 9 bases, leaving 7 bases not matched to a gene.

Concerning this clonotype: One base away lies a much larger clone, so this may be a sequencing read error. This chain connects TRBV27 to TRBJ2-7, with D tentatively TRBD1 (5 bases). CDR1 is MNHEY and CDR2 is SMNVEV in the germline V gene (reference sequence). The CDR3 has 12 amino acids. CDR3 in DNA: TGTGCCAGCGGGGCACTCTCCCACGAGCAGTACTTC. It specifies CASGALSHEQYF.

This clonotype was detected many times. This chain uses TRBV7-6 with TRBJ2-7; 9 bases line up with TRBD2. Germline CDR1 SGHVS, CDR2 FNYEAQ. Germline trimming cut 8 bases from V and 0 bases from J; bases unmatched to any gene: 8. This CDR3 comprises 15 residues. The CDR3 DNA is TGTGCCAGCTCATTGCTAGCGGGGTCCTCCTACGAGCAGTACTTC. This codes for CASSLLAGSSYEQYF. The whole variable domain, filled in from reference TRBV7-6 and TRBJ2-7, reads GAGVSQSPRYKVTKRGQDVALRCDPISGHVSLYWYRQALGQGPEFLTYFNYEAQQDKSGLPNDRFSAERPEGSISTLTIQRTEQRDSAMYRCASSLLAGSSYEQYFGPGTRLTVT.

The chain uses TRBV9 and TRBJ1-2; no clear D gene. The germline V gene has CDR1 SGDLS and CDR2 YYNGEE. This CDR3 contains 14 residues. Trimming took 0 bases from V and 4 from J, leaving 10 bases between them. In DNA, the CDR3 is TGTGCCAGCAGCGTAGCCCCAGCAATCTATGGCTACACCTTC. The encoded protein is CASSVAPAIYGYTF.

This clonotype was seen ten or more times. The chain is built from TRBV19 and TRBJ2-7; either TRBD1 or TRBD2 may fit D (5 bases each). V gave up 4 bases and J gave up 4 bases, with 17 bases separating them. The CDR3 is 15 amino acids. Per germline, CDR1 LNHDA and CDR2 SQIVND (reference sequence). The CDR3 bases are TGTGCCAGTAGTAGGGACCCCCGTGGGATGTACGAGCAGTACTTC. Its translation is CASSRDPRGMYEQYF.

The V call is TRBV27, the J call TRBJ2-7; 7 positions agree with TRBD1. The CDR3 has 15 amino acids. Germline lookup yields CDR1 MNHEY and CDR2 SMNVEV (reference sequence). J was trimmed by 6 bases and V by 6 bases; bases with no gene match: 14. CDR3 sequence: CASSLNLPGGSEQYF. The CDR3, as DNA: TGTGCCAGCAGCCTAAATCTGCCAGGGGGTAGCGAGCAGTACTTC.

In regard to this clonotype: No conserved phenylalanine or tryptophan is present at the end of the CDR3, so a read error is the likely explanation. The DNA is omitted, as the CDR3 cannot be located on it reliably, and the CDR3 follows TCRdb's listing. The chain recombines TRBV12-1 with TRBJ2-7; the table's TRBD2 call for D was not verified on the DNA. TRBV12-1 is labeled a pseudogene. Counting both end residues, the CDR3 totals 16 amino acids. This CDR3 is CASSPPRAGGSYEQYS.

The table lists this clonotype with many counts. CDR3 sequence (DNA): TGTGCCAGCAGCCTAGGGACGGACAATCAGCCCCAGCATTTT. Protein sequence: CASSLGTDNQPQHF. The genes are TRBV5-5 and TRBJ1-5; D is possibly TRBD1 (5 bases). The CDR3 runs to 14 residues. Looked up from germline, CDR1 is SGHKS and CDR2 is YYEKEE (reference sequence). V was shortened by 4 bases and J by 3 bases, with 11 bases between the two germline ends. The full variable domain, in which reference TRBV5-5 and TRBJ1-5 provide the parts outside the CDR3, is DAGVTQSPTHLIKTRGQQVTLRCSPISGHKSVSWYQQVLGQGPQFIFQYYEKEERGRGNFPDRFSARQFPNYSSELNVNALLLGDSALYLCASSLGTDNQPQHFGDGTRLSIL.

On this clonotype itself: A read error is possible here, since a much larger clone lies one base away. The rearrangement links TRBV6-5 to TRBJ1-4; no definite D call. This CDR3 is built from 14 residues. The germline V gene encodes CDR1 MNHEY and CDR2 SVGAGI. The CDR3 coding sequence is TGTGCCAGCAGTTACTCGGCCCTTAATGAAAAACTGCTTTTT. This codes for CASSYSALNEKLLF.

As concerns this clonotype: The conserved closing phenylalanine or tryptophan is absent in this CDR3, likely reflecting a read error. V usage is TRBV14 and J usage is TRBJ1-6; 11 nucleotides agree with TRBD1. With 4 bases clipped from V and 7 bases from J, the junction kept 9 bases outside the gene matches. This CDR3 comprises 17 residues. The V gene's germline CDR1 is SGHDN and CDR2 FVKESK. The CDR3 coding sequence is TGTGCCAGCAGCCGGACAGGGGGCCTGTCGAGGAATTCACCCCTCCACTCT. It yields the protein CASSRTGGLSRNSPLHS.